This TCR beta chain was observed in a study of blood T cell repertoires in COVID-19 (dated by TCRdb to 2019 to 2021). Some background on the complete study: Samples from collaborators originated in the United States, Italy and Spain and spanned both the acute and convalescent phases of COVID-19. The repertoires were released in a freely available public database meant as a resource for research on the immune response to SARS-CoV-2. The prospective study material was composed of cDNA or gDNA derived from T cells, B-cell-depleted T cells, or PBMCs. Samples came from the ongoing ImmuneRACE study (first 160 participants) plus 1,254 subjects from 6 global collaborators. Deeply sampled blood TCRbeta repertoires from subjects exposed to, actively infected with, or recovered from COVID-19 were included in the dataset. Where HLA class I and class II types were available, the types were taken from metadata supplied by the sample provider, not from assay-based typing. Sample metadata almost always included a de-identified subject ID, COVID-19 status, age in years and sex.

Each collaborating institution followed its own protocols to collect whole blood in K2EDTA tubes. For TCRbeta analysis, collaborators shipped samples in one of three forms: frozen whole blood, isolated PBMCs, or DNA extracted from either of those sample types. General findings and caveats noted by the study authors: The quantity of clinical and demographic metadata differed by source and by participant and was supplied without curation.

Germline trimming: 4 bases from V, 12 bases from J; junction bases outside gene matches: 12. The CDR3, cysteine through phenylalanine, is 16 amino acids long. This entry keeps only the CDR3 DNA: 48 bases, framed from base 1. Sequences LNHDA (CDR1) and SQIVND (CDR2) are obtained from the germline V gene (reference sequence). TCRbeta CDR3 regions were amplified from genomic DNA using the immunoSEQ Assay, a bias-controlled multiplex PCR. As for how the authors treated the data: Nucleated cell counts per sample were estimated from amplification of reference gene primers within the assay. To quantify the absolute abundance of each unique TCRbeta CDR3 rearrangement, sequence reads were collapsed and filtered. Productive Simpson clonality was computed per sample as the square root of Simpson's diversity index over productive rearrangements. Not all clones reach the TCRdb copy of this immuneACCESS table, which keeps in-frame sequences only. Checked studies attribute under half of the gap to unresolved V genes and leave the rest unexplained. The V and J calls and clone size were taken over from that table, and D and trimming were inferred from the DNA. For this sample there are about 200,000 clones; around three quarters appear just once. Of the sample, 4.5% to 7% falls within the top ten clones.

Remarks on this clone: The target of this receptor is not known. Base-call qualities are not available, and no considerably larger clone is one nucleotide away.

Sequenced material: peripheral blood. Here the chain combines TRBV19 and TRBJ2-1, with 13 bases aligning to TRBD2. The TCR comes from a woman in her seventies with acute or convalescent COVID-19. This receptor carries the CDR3 CASSTRTLAGGPGQFF. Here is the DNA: TGTGCCAGTAGTACTCGAACACTAGCGGGAGGGCCAGGGCAGTTCTTC.